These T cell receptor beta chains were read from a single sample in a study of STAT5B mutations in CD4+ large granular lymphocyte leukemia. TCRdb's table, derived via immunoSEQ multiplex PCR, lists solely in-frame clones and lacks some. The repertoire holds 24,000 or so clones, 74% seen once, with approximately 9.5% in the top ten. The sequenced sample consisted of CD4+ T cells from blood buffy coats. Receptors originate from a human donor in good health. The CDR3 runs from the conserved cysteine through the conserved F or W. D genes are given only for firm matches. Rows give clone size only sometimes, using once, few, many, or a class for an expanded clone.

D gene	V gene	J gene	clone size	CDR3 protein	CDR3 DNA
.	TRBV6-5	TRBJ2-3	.	CASSYSYRSTDTQYF	TGTGCCAGCAGTTACTCGTATAGAAGCACAGATACGCAGTATTTT
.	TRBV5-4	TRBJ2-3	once	CASSLAGRAGGTDTQYF	TGTGCCAGCAGCTTGGCGGGTAGGGCAGGGGGCACAGATACGCAGTATTTT
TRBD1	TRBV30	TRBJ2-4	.	CAWSQGQGATNIQYF	TGTGCCTGGAGCCAAGGACAGGGGGCTACAAACATTCAGTACTTC
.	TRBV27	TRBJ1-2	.	CASSLHRDLTDGYTF	TGTGCCAGCAGTCTTCACCGGGACCTTACGGATGGCTACACCTTC
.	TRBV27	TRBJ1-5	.	CASSRSGEAQPQHF	TGTGCCAGCAGTAGATCAGGGGAGGCTCAGCCCCAGCATTTT
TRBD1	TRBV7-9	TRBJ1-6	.	CASSLFFGRDSHNSPLHF	TGTGCCAGCAGCTTATTTTTTGGGCGGGACAGCCATAATTCACCCCTCCACTTT
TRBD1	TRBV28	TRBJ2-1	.	CASSLIGTGAYNEQFF	TGTGCCAGCAGTTTGATAGGGACAGGGGCCTACAATGAGCAGTTCTTC
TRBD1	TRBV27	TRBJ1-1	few	CARRTGRRTEAFF	TGTGCCCGCCGGACAGGGCGGCGGACTGAAGCTTTCTTT
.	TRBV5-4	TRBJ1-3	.	CASTLGGSPASGNTIYF	TGTGCCAGCACCCTGGGTGGCAGCCCGGCCTCTGGAAACACCATATATTTT
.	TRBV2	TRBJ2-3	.	CASSDQGTFADTQYF	TGTGCCAGCAGTGACCAGGGGACATTTGCAGATACGCAGTATTTT
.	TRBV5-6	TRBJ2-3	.	CASSFLKGADTQYF	TGTGCCAGCAGCTTTCTCAAGGGGGCAGATACGCAGTATTTT